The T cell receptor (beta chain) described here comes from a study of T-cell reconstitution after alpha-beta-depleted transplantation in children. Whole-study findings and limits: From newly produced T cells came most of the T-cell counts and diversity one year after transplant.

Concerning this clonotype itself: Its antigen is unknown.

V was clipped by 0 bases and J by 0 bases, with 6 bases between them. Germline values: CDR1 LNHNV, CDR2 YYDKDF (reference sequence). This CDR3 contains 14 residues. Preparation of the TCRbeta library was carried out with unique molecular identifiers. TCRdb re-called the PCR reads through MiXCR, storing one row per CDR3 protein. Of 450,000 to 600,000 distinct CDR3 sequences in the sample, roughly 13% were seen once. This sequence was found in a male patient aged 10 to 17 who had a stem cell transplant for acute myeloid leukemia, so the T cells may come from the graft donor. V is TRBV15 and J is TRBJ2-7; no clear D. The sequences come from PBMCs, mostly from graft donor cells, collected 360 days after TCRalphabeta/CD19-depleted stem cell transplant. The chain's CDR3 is CATSREPRSYEQYF. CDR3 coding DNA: TGTGCCACCAGCAGAGAACCGCGCTCCTACGAGCAGTACTTC. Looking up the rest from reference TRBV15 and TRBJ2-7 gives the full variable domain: DAMVIQNPRYQVTQFGKPVTLSCSQTLNHNVMYWYQQKSSQAPKLLFHYYDKDFNNEADTPDNFQSRRPNTSFCFLDIRSPGLGDTAMYLCATSREPRSYEQYFGPGTRLTVT.